This T cell receptor beta chain is from a study of T cell repertoires in cytomegalovirus infection. One entry per CDR3 protein, called by TCRdb with MiXCR from the reads. The sample consists of some 940,000 distinct CDR3 sequences, 30% to 40% of them appearing once. The CDR3 has 16 amino acids. Per the germline V gene, CDR1 is SEHNR and CDR2 is FQNEAQ (reference sequence). V dropped 4 bases and J dropped 4; count of bases not matched to a gene: 6. This clonotype was counted many times. The antigen is unknown. Study conclusions and caveats: Cumulative frequency (of public TCR beta family members) identified carriers of CMV plus the relevant HLA.

This TCR came from a human donor in good health (CMV status not recorded). Some clones in this sample may be carry-over from other donors' samples. The input for sequencing was cultured CD8+ T cells from PBMCs, taken from culture after CMV antigen stimulation. The chain has TRBV7-9 and TRBJ2-2; 10 positions agree with TRBD1. In nucleotides, the CDR3 is TGTGCCAGCAGCTACGACAGGGGGCGCGTCACCGGGGAGCTGTTTTTT. Amino acids: CASSYDRGRVTGELFF.